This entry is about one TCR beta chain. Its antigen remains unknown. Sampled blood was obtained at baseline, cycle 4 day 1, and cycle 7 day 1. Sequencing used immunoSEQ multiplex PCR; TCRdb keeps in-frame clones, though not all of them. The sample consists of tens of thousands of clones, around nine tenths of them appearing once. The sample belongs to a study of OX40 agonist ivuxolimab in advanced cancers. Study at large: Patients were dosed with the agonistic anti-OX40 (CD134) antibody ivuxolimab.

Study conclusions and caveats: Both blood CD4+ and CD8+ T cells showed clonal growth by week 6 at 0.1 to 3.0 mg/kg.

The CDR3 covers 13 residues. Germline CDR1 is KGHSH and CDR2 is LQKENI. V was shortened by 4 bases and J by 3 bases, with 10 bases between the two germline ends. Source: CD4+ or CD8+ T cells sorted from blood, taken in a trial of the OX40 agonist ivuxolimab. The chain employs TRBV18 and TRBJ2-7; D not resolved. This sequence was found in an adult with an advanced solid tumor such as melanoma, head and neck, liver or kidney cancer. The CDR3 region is CASSQTWDYEQYF. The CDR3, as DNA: TGTGCCAGCTCACAGACCTGGGACTACGAGCAGTACTTC.